The present T cell receptor (beta chain) was sequenced within a study of T-cell reconstitution after alpha-beta-depleted transplantation in children. Notes on the study in general: The high TCRbeta diversity at day 60 in some patients came from surviving recipient T cells and thymic progenitors. Expanded clones from the graft, numbering several hundred, reportedly supplied alpha-beta T cells about two months after transplant.

This clonotype was detected a few times. Its antigen remains unknown. This CDR3 region has 14 residues. Germline values: CDR1 MDHEN, CDR2 SYDVKM. Trimming took 3 bases from V and 3 from J; bases not matched to a gene: 5. Preparation of the TCRbeta library was carried out with unique molecular identifiers. A single record per CDR3 protein comes from TCRdb applying MiXCR to the PCR reads. The data contain more than 400,000 distinct CDR3 sequences, 11% of them singletons. The sample was PBMCs, mostly from graft donor cells, taken 180 days after TCRalphabeta/CD19-depleted stem cell transplant. The sequence was obtained from a female patient aged 2-15 years who had a stem cell transplant for aplastic anemia, so the T cells may come from the graft donor. V usage is TRBV28 and J usage is TRBJ2-7; 7 bases map to TRBD2. The CDR3 here is CASSFGGRDYEQYF. CDR3 DNA: TGTGCCAGCAGTTTCGGCGGGAGAGACTACGAGCAGTACTTC.